This TCR beta chain was sequenced during a study of tumor-infiltrating lymphocytes in primary liver carcinoma. Germline CDR1 reads SGHAT; CDR2 reads FQNNGV. This CDR3 comprises 18 residues. With V trimmed by 4 bases and J by 0 bases, 10 bases remained unmatched. The sample holds many counts of this clonotype. Researchers generated TCR beta cDNA from approximately 450 ng of total RNA, relying on a constant-region primer. Libraries of TCR beta came from three nested multiplex PCR rounds with slightly modified ARM-PCR. Primers for the first two PCR rounds were TRBV1-TRBV30 forward primers and a C-beta reverse primer (approximately 9 cycles per round). TCRdb re-derived calls from the multiplex PCR reads in MiXCR, one entry per CDR3 protein. The data contain 330,000 or so distinct CDR3 sequences, less than 75% of them singletons. Unsorted whole blood supplied the blood RNA, and germline DNA was isolated too. Patients had chronic HBV infection and were treatment-naive.

The chain is built from TRBV11-2 and TRBJ2-7; 12 nucleotides agree with TRBD2. This receptor was identified in a man aged 35 to 55 with primary liver carcinoma and hepatitis B virus infection. The sample was peripheral blood. DNA for the CDR3: TGTGCCAGCAGCTATCTCCCGGGACTAGCGGGCCCCTCCTACGAGCAGTACTTC. It translates to CASSYLPGLAGPSYEQYF.